This T cell receptor (beta chain) was sequenced for a study of monozygotic twins with inflammatory bowel disease. General observations from the study: Discordant twins showed the same repertoire similarity as concordant twins, possibly from limited power. Results did not support any single strong IBD-associated signal or clonotype.

CDR1 is SGHNT and CDR2 is YENEEA in the germline V gene. The CDR3 runs 14 residues. As to this clonotype: What it binds is unknown.

Eight reactions per sample, run separately, yielded cDNA. Each UMI, carrying a 6-nucleotide sample barcode, came from template switching. With the 5' RACE reads reprocessed, TCRdb shows one record per CDR3 protein and no DNA. In all, the sample yields about 160,000 distinct CDR3 sequences. The source of this sequence is a human donor with ulcerative colitis or Crohn's disease, or a healthy co-twin of an affected twin (not recorded which). Sequencing was performed on blood. The gene calls are TRBV11-3 and TRBJ2-2; without DNA, the TCRdb call of TRBD1 cannot be checked. The CDR3 loop is CASSYLRENGELFF.